Each of the 21 T cell receptor beta chains below was sequenced from the same sample in a study of T cells in Graves' hyperthyroidism and ophthalmopathy. RNA transcripts provided the source from which TCR beta CDR3 regions were amplified. HTBI primers were employed in a first-round RT-PCR of the TCR CDR3. Using its own MiXCR run on the multiplex PCR reads, TCRdb lists one record per CDR3 protein. Among around 600,000 distinct CDR3 sequences listed, approximately 15% were seen once. The sample comprised blood. The receptors were sampled from a woman between 18 and 29 years old with Graves' ophthalmopathy.

Regarding this clonotype: A read error is possible here, since a much larger clone lies one base away. The chain employs TRBV4-1 and TRBJ2-5; the D is unclear. Germline lookup yields CDR1 MGHRA and CDR2 YSYEKL. The CDR3 length is 17 residues. CDR3 residues: CASSQERLTFHQEAQYF. In DNA form, the CDR3 reads TGCGCCAGCAGCCAAGAAAGGTTGACGTTTCATCAAGAGGCCCAGTACTTC.

This clonotype was counted at least ten times. This chain connects TRBV5-8 to TRBJ2-3; no clear D. The V and J ends lost 1 base and 1 base respectively, with 10 bases between them. The V gene's germline CDR1 is SGHTS and CDR2 YDEGEE. This CDR3 spans 15 amino acids. CDR3 protein: CASSLRGGGTDTQYF. The CDR3 DNA reads as TGTGCCAGCAGCTTGCGAGGTGGTGGCACAGATACGCAGTATTTT.

This clonotype was seen many times. This rearrangement joins TRBV24-1 to TRBJ1-2, with D uncertain. V was clipped by 4 bases and J by 3 bases, with 17 bases between them. The CDR3 length is 16 residues. Germline CDR1 KGHDR, CDR2 SFDVKD. CDR3 bases: TGTGCCACCAGTGACTCGAGGGCAGGAGGGTACTATGGCTACACCTTC. Its translation is CATSDSRAGGYYGYTF.

In its sample, this clonotype was seen many times. The chain couples TRBV20-1 to TRBJ1-6, with 8 nucleotides matching TRBD1. Germline V lookup: CDR1 DFQATT, CDR2 SNEGSKA (reference sequence). The CDR3 has 14 amino acids. V dropped 2 bases and J dropped 10; count of bases not matched to a gene: 7. CDR3 sequence (DNA): TGCAGTGCTAGACGTCAGGGGGCTGGATCACCCCTCCACTTT. Its translation: CSARRQGAGSPLHF.

This clonotype was detected many times. The CDR3 sequence is CASSEVRTGDYGYTF. In nucleotides, the CDR3 is TGTGCCAGCAGTGAAGTTCGGACAGGGGACTATGGCTACACCTTC. The chain carries TRBV2 and TRBJ1-2; 9 nucleotides agree with TRBD1. CDR3 size: 15 residues. The germline gives CDR1 SNHLY, CDR2 FYNNEI. Trimming at V came to 1 base and at J to 3 bases, leaving 3 bases not matched to a gene.

This clonotype has ten or more counts. The J gene is TRBJ2-5, the V gene TRBV10-3, with 11 bases matching TRBD1. The CDR3 is 17 amino acids. Looked up from germline, CDR1 is ENHRY and CDR2 is SYGVKD. V lost 6 bases to trimming and J lost 3 bases; unmatched junction nucleotides: 12. CDR3 DNA: TGTGCCATCAGCAGCGGACAGGGGGCTAGTTGGGAAGAGACCCAGTACTTC. It specifies CAISSGQGASWEETQYF.

Many counts were recorded for this clonotype. The chain has TRBV7-2 and TRBJ2-3; TRBD2 aligns across 8 bases. The germline CDR1 and CDR2 sequences are SGHTA and FQGNSA. CDR3 length: 14 amino acids. The J segment lost 4 bases and the V segment lost 1 base, leaving 1 base of the junction unmatched. The CDR3 DNA reads TGTGCCAGCAGCTTAGGGCGGGAGGCAGATACGCAGTATTTT. Amino acids: CASSLGREADTQYF.

This clonotype was counted ten times or more. This rearrangement joins TRBV11-1 to TRBJ2-1; D may be TRBD1 (6 bases). Germline V gene sequence: CDR1 SGHAT, CDR2 FQDESV (reference sequence). V dropped 2 bases and J dropped 4 bases, with 18 bases sitting between them. The CDR3 extends over 17 amino acids. CDR3 loop: CASSLQPGDRAYNEQFF. CDR3 bases: TGTGCCAGCAGCTTACAACCAGGGGACCGGGCTTACAATGAGCAGTTCTTC.

This clonotype has ten or more counts. V and J are TRBV7-2 and TRBJ2-7, with 7 nucleotides matching TRBD2. The CDR3 spans 14 residues. Trimming cost V 5 bases and J 3 bases; bases outside gene matches: 7. The germline CDR1 and CDR2 sequences are SGHTA and FQGNSA. This CDR3 is CASSPGDYRYEQYF. The CDR3, as DNA: TGTGCCAGCAGCCCTGGGGACTATCGCTACGAGCAGTACTTC.

Ten or more counts support this clonotype. The chain combines TRBV6-2 or TRBV6-3 with TRBJ2-7; 14 nucleotides agree with TRBD2. There are 17 residues in the CDR3. V was pared by 6 bases and J by 1 base, with 8 bases of the junction left unmatched. The germline V gene has CDR1 MNHEY and CDR2 SVGEGT. The CDR3 protein is CASRIRLAGGPSYEQYF. The CDR3 nucleotides read TGTGCCAGCAGGATTCGACTAGCGGGAGGGCCATCCTACGAGCAGTACTTC.

This sequence joins TRBV30 and TRBJ2-3; unclear D gene. Germline V CDR1 and CDR2: GTSNPN, SVGIG (reference sequence). This CDR3 comprises 11 residues. Trimming removed 1 base at V and 6 bases at J, with 5 bases between. In DNA, the CDR3 is TGTGCCTGGAGTGATGGGGATACGCAGTATTTT. Translation: CAWSDGDTQYF.

This sequence joins TRBV9 and TRBJ2-1, with 13 positions matching TRBD2. The CDR3 has 15 amino acids. Trimming took 3 bases from V and 6 from J; bases not matched to a gene: 3. From germline, CDR1 is SGDLS and CDR2 YYNGEE. CDR3 bases: TGTGCCAGCAGCGCCGGGACTAGCGGGACCAATGAGCAGTTCTTC. This codes for CASSAGTSGTNEQFF. The full variable domain, completed using reference TRBV9 and TRBJ2-1, is DSGVTQTPKHLITATGQRVTLRCSPRSGDLSVYWYQQSLDQGLQFLIQYYNGEERAKGNILERFSAQQFPDLHSELNLSSLELGDSALYFCASSAGTSGTNEQFFGPGTRLTVL.

This clonotype was seen ten or more times. This chain uses TRBV4-2 with TRBJ2-3, with a possible D match to TRBD2 (6 bases). The germline gives CDR1 LGHNA, CDR2 YNFKEQ. Deletions cut 4 bases from V and 2 bases from J, with 10 bases between. The CDR3 extends over 14 amino acids. DNA of the CDR3: TGTGCCAGCAGCCGGGACTGGCACACAGATACGCAGTATTTT. Amino acids: CASSRDWHTDTQYF.

This chain joins TRBV6-1 and TRBJ2-1; D is possibly TRBD2 (6 bases). The CDR3 extends over 17 amino acids. Trimming pared 5 bases from V and 1 base from J, leaving 18 bases between. Germline CDR1 reads MNHNS; CDR2 reads SASEGT. CDR3 bases: TGTGCCAGCAGTTCCCAGGAGGGCTACTATTCCTACAATGAGCAGTTCTTC. Amino acids: CASSSQEGYYSYNEQFF.

In this sample, this clonotype turned up many times. The V and J genes are TRBV12-3 or TRBV12-4 and TRBJ2-7; TRBD2 might be the D (7 bases). Trimming took off 8 bases at V and 5 bases at J, with 13 bases between the two ends. The CDR3 has 12 residues. Written as DNA, the CDR3 is TGTGCCAGCTCTGGGGGGGGCAACGAGCAGTACTTC. Residues: CASSGGGNEQYF.

There are many counts of this clonotype. The CDR3 region has the DNA TGCGCCAGCAGCTTGGTGGGGCCCGAAGGTTCCCATGAGCAGTTCTTC. Its translation is CASSLVGPEGSHEQFF. The chain links TRBV5-1 to TRBJ2-1, with a weak D call TRBD1 (5 bases). Germline assignment: CDR1 SGHRS and CDR2 YFSETQ. V lost 0 bases, J lost 8 bases, and 18 bases lay in between. The CDR3 runs to 16 residues.

This clonotype was picked up a small number of times. The chain links TRBV5-6 to TRBJ2-3; 7 bases fit TRBD2. The J segment lost 4 bases and the V segment lost 1 base, leaving 3 bases of the junction unmatched. CDR3 length: 14 amino acids. The germline V gene encodes CDR1 SGHDT and CDR2 YYEEEE. CDR3 nucleotides: TGTGCCAGCAGCTTGCCTAGCGGCTCAGATACGCAGTATTTT. It yields the protein CASSLPSGSDTQYF.

This clonotype has ten or more counts. The V gene is TRBV2, the J gene TRBJ1-5, with 7 bases fitting TRBD1. The germline gives CDR1 SNHLY, CDR2 FYNNEI. The length of the CDR3 is 15 residues. V shed 8 bases and J 1 base; nucleotides not matched to a gene: 8. Here the CDR3 reads CASRGQSGSNQPQHF. The CDR3 region has the DNA TGTGCCAGCCGGGGACAGTCCGGGAGCAATCAGCCCCAGCATTTT.

This clonotype was seen ten or more times. The V gene is TRBV20-1, the J gene TRBJ2-3; TRBD2 agrees at 9 bases. CDR3 size: 14 residues. Germline CDR1 reads DFQATT; CDR2 reads SNEGSKA (reference sequence). Trimming cost V 6 bases and J 0 bases; bases outside gene matches: 4. The CDR3 coding sequence is TGCAGTGCAATTAGCGGGAGTAGCACAGATACGCAGTATTTT. Its translation: CSAISGSSTDTQYF.

There are many counts of this clonotype. The chain joins TRBV7-8 to TRBJ2-5, with D unresolved. The germline gives CDR1 SGHVS, CDR2 FQNEAQ. The CDR3 has 13 amino acids. Trimming stripped 5 bases from V and 5 bases from J, with 12 bases between. Here the CDR3 DNA reads TGTGCCAGCAGCATTCCGGCTGTGGAGACCCAGTACTTC. Translation gives CASSIPAVETQYF.

The V gene is TRBV20-1, the J gene TRBJ2-7, with D possibly called TRBD1 or TRBD2 (5 bases each). Trimming took off 5 bases at V and 2 bases at J, with 16 bases between the two ends. The CDR3 totals 14 residues. Germline V gene lookup returns CDR1 DFQATT and CDR2 SNEGSKA (reference sequence). The CDR3: CSAEGTASPYEQYF. The CDR3 DNA reads as TGCAGTGCTGAAGGGACGGCTTCCCCCTACGAGCAGTACTTC.